The 9 T cell receptor beta chains given below trace back to one sample, sequenced in a study of cytomegalovirus exposure and HLA in healthy donors. Both 60 Vbeta primers and 13 Jbeta primers went into the PCR. Profiled with immunoSEQ multiplex PCR; TCRdb holds only in-frame clones, not every one. In the table there are some 150,000 clones, 81% of which are singletons. Specimen: PBMCs. Receptor source: a young woman in good health and CMV-seropositive.

About this clone itself: Other DNA sequences of this sample code for an identical CDR3. CDR3 region: CASSQGSGGPSYEQYF. The CDR3 nucleotides read TGCGCCAGCAGCCAAGGGAGCGGGGGGCCCTCCTACGAGCAGTACTTC. The chain uses TRBV4-1 and TRBJ2-7, with TRBD2 matching over 9 bases. The CDR3 totals 16 residues. Losses at the gene ends were 1 base for V and 0 bases for J; bases not matched to a gene: 4. Germline V gene sequence: CDR1 MGHRA, CDR2 YSYEKL.

V is TRBV28 and J is TRBJ2-5; TRBD2 matches at 9 bases. The CDR3 is 17 amino acids. V lost 2 bases and J lost 1; bases outside the gene matches: 8. From germline, CDR1 is MDHEN and CDR2 SYDVKM. The CDR3 loop is CASSLGAGGEIQETQYF. The DNA for the CDR3 is TGTGCCAGCAGTTTAGGGGCGGGGGGGGAGATCCAAGAGACCCAGTACTTC.

The chain has TRBV6-1 and TRBJ2-5; D remains ambiguous. Trimming left V 9 bases short and J 5 bases short, with 7 bases between. Germline V gene data show CDR1 as MNHNS and CDR2 as SASEGT. The CDR3 has 10 residues. CDR3 amino acids: CASTRETQYF. Here the CDR3 DNA reads TGTGCCAGTACCCGGGAGACCCAGTACTTC.

Here the CDR3 DNA reads TGTGCCAGCAGCTCGGGACTAGCTCAAAATGAGCAGTTCTTC. It specifies CASSSGLAQNEQFF. The V and J genes are TRBV5-4 and TRBJ2-1; 9 positions agree with TRBD2. Losses at the gene ends were 3 bases for V and 7 bases for J; bases not matched to a gene: 5. Looked up from germline, CDR1 is SGHNT and CDR2 is YYREEE (reference sequence). This CDR3 contains 14 residues.

The V and J genes are TRBV5-6 and TRBJ2-7; D is uncertain. V was clipped by 2 bases and J by 3 bases, with 12 bases between them. The germline V gene has CDR1 SGHDT and CDR2 YYEEEE. The CDR3 is 14 amino acids. CDR3 protein: CASSLGQVIYEQYF. The CDR3 DNA follows: TGTGCCAGCAGCTTAGGTCAGGTGATCTACGAGCAGTACTTC.

To note about this clone: The junction departs from germline at one end; a sequencing error may be responsible. The V and J genes are TRBV7-7 and TRBJ2-1; D not resolved. This CDR3 spans 15 amino acids. Germline-derived CDR1 and CDR2 are SSHAT and FNYEAQ (reference sequence). The CDR3 sequence is CASSSTTDLYNEQFF. The CDR3 region has the DNA TGTGCTAGCAGCTCTACGACTGACCTCTACAATGAGCAGTTCTTC.

The rearrangement uses TRBV2 and TRBJ1-5; no clear D gene. The CDR3 sequence is 13 residues long. V gave up 3 bases and J gave up 8 bases, with 11 bases separating them. Germline-derived CDR1 and CDR2 are SNHLY and FYNNEI. The DNA of the CDR3 is TGTGCCAGCAGTGAGGAGGGATGGGAGCCCCAGCATTTT. This translates into CASSEEGWEPQHF.

This clone occurred once. J is TRBJ2-7 and V is TRBV6-1, with 9 positions matching TRBD1. With 1 base clipped from V and 4 bases from J, the junction kept 8 bases outside the gene matches. Per the germline V gene, CDR1 is MNHNS and CDR2 is SASEGT. The CDR3 consists of 16 residues. This chain's CDR3 is CASSEEEGQGGYEQYF. The CDR3 bases are TGTGCCAGCAGTGAAGAAGAGGGACAGGGCGGATACGAGCAGTACTTC.

The chain carries TRBV5-1 and TRBJ2-3; 9 nucleotides match TRBD1. Germline assignment: CDR1 SGHRS and CDR2 YFSETQ. V dropped 0 bases and J dropped 3; count of bases not matched to a gene: 2. The CDR3 extends over 15 amino acids. The DNA of the CDR3 is TGCGCCAGCAGCTTGGACAGGGGGCATACAGATACGCAGTATTTT. Its translation: CASSLDRGHTDTQYF.